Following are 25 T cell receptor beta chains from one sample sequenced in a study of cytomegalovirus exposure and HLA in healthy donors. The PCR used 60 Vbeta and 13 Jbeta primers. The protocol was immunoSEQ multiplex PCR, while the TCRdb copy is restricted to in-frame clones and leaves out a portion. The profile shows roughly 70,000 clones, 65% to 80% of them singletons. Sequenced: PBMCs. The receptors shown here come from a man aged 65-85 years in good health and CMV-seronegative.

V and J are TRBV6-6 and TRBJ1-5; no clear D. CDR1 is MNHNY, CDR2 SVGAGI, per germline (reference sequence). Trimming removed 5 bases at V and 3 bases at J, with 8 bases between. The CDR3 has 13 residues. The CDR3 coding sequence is TGTGCCAGCAGTACAGCTTTCAATCAGCCCCAGCATTTT. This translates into CASSTAFNQPQHF.

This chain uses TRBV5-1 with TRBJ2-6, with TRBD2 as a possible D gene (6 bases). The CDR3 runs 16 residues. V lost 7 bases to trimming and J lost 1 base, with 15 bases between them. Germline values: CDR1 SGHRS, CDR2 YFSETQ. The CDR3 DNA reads TGCGCCAGCGGAAAAATCGGGACTTCTGGGGCCAACGTCCTGACTTTC. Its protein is CASGKIGTSGANVLTF.

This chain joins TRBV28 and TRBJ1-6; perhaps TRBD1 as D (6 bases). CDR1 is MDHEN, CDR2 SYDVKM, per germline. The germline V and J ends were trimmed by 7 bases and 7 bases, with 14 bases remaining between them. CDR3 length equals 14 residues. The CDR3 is CASTVTGYNSPLHF. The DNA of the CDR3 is TGTGCCAGCACCGTAACAGGGTACAATTCACCCCTCCACTTT.

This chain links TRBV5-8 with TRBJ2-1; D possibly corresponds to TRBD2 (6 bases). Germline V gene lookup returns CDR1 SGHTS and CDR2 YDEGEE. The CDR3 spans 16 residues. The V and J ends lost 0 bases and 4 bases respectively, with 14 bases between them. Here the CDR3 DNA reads TGTGCCAGCAGCTTGGTTCGGGGGTTCGCGTACAATGAGCAGTTCTTC. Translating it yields CASSLVRGFAYNEQFF.

The CDR3 reads CASSTGTGRAFF. CDR3 DNA: TGTGCCAGCAGCACCGGGACAGGTCGGGCTTTCTTT. The chain couples TRBV6-5 to TRBJ1-1; TRBD1 matches at 8 bases. Germline V gives CDR1 MNHEY, CDR2 SVGAGI. Germline trimming cut 6 bases from V and 11 bases from J; bases unmatched to any gene: 8. The length of the CDR3 is 12 residues.

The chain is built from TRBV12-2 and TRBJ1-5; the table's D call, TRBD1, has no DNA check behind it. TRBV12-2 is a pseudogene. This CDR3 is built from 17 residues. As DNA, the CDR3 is TGTGCAAGTCGCACAATTGAACAGGGGGTTAGCAATCAGCCCCAGCATTTT. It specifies CASRTIEQGVSNQPQHF.

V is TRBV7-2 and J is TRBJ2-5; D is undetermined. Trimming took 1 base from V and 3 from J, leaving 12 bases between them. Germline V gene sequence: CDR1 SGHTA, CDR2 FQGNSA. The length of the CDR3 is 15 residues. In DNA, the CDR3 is TGTGCCAGCAGCTTAGGAGTTATCACAGAAGAGACCCAGTACTTC. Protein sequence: CASSLGVITEETQYF.

CDR3 nucleotide sequence: TGTGCCAGCAGTCCCATGACAGGGGAGACTGAAGCTTTCTTT. Translating gives CASSPMTGETEAFF. The V and J genes are TRBV7-9 and TRBJ1-1; 8 bases fit TRBD1. The CDR3 consists of 14 residues. V gave up 6 bases and J gave up 5 bases; unmatched junction bases: 8. Germline lookup yields CDR1 SEHNR and CDR2 FQNEAQ (reference sequence).

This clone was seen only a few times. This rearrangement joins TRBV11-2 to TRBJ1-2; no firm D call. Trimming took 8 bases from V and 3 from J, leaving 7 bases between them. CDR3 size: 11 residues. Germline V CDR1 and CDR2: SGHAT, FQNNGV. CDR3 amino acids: CASRRDYGYTF. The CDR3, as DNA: TGTGCCAGCCGTCGGGACTATGGCTACACCTTC.

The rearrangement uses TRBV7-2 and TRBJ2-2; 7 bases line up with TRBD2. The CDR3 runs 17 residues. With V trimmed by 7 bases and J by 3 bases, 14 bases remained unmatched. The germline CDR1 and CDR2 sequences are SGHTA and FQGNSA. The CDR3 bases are TGTGCCAGCACTCCCGGCGGTAGCGGGTACTACACCGGGGAGCTGTTTTTT. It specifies CASTPGGSGYYTGELFF.

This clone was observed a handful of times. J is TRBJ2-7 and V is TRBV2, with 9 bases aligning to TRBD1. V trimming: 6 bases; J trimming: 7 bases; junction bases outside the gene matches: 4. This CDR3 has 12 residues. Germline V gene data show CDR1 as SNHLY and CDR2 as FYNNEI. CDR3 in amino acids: CASSQTGGEQYF. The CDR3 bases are TGTGCCAGCAGCCAGACAGGGGGTGAGCAGTACTTC. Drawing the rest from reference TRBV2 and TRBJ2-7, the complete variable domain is EPEVTQTPSHQVTQMGQEVILRCVPISNHLYFYWYRQILGQKVEFLVSFYNNEISEKSEIFDDQFSVERPDGSNFTLKIRSTKLEDSAMYFCASSQTGGEQYFGPGTRLTVT.

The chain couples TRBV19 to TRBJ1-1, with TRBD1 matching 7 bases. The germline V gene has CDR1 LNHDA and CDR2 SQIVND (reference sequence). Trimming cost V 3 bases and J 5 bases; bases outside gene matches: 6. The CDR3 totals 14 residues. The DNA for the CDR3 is TGTGCCAGTAGTATGAGGGGGCGCGGGACTGAAGCTTTCTTT. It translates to CASSMRGRGTEAFF.

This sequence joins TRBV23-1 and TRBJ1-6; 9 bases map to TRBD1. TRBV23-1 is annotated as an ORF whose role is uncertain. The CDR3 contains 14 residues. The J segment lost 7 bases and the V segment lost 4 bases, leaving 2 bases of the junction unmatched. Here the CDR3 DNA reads TGCGCCAGCAGTCGCGGACAGGGGAATTCACCCCTCCACTTT. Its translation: CASSRGQGNSPLHF.

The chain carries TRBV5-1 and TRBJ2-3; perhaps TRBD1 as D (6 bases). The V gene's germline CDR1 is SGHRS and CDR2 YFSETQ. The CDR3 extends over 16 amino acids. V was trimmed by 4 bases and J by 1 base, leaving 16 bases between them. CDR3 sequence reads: CASSLLTGMGTDTQYF. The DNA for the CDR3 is TGCGCCAGCAGCCTCCTTACAGGGATGGGCACAGATACGCAGTATTTT.

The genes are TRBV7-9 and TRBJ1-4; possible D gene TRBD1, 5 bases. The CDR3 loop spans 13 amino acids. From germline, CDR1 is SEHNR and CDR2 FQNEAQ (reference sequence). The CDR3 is CATRVVGGEKLFF. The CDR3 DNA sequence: TGTGCAACCAGGGTCGTGGGAGGGGAAAAACTGTTTTTT.

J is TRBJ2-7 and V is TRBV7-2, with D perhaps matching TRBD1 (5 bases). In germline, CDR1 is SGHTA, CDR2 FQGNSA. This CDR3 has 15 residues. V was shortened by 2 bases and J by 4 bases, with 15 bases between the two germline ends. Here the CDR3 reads CASSLLGQGSYEQYF. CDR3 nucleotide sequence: TGTGCCAGCAGCTTATTGGGCCAGGGTAGTTACGAGCAGTACTTC.

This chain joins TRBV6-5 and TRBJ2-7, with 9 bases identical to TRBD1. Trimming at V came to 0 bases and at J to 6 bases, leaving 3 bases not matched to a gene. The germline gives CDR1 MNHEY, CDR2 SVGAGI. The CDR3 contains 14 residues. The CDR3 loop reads CASSYSGQGREQYF. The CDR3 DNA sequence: TGTGCCAGCAGTTACTCGGGACAGGGTCGCGAGCAGTACTTC.

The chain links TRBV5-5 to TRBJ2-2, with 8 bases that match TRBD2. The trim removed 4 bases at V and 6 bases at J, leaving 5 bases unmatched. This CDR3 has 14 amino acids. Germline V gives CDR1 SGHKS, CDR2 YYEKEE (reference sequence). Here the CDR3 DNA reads TGTGCCAGCAGCGATTGGACTAGCTCCGGGGAGCTGTTTTTT. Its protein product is CASSDWTSSGELFF.

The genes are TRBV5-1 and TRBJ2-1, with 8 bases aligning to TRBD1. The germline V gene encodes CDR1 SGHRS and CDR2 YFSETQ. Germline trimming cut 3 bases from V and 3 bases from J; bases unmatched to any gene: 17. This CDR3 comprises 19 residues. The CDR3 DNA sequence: TGCGCCAGCAGCTCCGCCAGGACAGAACAGGGGGGATTCTACAATGAGCAGTTCTTC. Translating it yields CASSSARTEQGGFYNEQFF.

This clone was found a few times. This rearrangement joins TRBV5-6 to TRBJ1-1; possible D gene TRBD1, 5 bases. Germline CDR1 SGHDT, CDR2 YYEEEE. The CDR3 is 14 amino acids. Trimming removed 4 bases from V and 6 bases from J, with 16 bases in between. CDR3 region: CASSGGTVKAEAFF. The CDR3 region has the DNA TGTGCCAGCAGCGGCGGGACTGTGAAGGCTGAAGCTTTCTTT.

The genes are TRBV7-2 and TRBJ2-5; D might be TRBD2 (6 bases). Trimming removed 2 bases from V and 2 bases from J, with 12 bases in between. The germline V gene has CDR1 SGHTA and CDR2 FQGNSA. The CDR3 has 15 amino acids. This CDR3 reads CASSLIFGGQETQYF. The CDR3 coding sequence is TGTGCCAGCAGCTTAATTTTTGGGGGGCAAGAGACCCAGTACTTC. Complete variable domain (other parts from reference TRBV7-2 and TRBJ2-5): GAGVSQSPSNKVTEKGKDVELRCDPISGHTALYWYRQSLGQGLEFLIYFQGNSAPDKSGLPSDRFSAERTGGSVSTLTIQRTQQEDSAVYLCASSLIFGGQETQYFGPGTRLLVL.

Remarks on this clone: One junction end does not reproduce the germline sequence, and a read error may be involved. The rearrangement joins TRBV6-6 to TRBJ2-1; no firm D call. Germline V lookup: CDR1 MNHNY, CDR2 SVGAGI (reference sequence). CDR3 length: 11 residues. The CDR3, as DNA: TGTGCCAGCAGTCAACTCAATGTGCAGTTCTTC. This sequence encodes CASSQLNVQFF.

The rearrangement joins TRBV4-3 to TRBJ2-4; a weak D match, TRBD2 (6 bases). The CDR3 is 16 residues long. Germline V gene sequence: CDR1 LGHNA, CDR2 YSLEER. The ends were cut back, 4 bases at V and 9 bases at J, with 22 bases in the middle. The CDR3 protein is CASSLGSGHTGVIQYF. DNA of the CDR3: TGCGCCAGCAGCCTTGGGTCGGGGCATACGGGGGTCATTCAGTACTTC.

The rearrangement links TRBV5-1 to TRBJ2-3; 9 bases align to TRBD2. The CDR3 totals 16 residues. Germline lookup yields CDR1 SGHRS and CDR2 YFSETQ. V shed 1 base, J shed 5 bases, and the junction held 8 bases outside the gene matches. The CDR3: CASSLRPAGGGDTQYF. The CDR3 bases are TGCGCCAGCAGCTTGAGGCCAGCGGGAGGTGGAGATACGCAGTATTTT.

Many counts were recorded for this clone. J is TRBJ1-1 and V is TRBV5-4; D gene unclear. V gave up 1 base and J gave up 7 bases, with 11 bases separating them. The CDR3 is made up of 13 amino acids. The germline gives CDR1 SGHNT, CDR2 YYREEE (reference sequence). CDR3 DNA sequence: TGTGCCAGCAGCTTGACAGTCTCTGATGAAGCTTTCTTT. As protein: CASSLTVSDEAFF.